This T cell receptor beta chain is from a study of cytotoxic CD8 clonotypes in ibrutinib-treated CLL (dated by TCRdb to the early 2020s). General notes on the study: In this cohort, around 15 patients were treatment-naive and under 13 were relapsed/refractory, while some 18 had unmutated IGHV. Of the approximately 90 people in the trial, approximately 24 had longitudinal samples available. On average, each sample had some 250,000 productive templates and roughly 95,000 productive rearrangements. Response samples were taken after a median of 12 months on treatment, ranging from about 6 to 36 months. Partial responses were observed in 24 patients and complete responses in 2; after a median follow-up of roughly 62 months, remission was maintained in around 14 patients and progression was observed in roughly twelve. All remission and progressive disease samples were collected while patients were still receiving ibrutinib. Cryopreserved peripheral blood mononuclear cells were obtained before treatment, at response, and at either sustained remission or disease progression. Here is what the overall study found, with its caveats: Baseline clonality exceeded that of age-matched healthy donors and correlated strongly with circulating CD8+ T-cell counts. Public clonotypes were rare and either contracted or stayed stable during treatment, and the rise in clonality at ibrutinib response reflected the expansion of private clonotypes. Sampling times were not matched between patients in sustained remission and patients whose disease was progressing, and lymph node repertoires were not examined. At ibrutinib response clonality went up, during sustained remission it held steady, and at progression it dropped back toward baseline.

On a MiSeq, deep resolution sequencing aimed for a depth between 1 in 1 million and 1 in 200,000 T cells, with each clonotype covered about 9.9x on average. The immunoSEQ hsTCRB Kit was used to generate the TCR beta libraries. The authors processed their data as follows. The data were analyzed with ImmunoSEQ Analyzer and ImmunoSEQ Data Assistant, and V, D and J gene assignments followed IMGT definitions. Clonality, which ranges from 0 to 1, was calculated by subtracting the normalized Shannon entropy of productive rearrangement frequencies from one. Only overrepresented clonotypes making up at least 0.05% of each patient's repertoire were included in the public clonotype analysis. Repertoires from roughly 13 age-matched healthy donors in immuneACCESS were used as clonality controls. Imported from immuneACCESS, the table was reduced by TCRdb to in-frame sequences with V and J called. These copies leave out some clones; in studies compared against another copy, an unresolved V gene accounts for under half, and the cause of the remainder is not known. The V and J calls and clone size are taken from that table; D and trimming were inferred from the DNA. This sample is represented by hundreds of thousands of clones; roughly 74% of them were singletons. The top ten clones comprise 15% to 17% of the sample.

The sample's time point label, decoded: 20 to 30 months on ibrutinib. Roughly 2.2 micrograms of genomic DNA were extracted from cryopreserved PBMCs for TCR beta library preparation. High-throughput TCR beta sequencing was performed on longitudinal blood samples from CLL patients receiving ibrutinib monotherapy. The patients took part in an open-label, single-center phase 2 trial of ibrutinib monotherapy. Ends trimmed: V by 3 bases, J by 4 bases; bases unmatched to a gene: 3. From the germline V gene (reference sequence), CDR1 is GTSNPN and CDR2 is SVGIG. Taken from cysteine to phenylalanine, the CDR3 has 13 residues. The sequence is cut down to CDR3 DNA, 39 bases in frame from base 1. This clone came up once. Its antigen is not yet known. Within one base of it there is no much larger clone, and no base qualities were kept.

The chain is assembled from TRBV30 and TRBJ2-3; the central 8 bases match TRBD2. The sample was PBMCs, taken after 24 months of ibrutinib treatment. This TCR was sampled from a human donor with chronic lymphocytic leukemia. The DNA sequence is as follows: TGTGCCTGGAGCGGGAGGGCCTCAGATACGCAGTATTTT. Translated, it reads CAWSGRASDTQYF.